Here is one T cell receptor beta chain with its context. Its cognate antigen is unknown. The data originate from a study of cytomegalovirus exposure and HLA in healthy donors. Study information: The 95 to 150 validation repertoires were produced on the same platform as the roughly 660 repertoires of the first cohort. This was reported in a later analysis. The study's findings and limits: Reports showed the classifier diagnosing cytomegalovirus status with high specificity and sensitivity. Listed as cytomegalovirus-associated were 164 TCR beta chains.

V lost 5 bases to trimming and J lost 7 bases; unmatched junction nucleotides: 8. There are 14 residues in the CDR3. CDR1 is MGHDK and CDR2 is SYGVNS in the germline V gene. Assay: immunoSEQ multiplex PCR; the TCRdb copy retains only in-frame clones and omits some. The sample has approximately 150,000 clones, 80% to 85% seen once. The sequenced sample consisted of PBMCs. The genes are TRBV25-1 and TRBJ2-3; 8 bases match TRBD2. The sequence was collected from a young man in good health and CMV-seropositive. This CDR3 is CASSRSGGRNTQYF. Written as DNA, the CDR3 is TGTGCCAGCAGTAGGAGCGGGGGCCGGAATACGCAGTATTTT.